These 21 T cell receptor beta chains were all obtained from the same sample, sequenced in a study of T cells in Graves' hyperthyroidism and ophthalmopathy. Authors of the study amplified TCR beta CDR3 regions from RNA transcripts. RT-PCR in the first round (using the HTBI primer set) targeted the TCR CDR3. TCRdb re-called the multiplex PCR reads with MiXCR, one entry per CDR3 protein. The sample gives around 600,000 distinct CDR3 sequences, 14% of which show up once; roughly an eighth is in the top ten. Sequencing was performed on blood. The origin of the receptors is a woman aged 50 to 65 with Graves' ophthalmopathy.

This clonotype has more than one count but fewer than ten. V gene TRBV20-1 combines with J gene TRBJ2-1, with 11 bases fitting TRBD2. CDR1 is DFQATT, CDR2 SNEGSKA, per germline (reference sequence). With 6 bases clipped from V and 8 bases from J, the junction kept 18 bases outside the gene matches. The CDR3 has 17 amino acids. For the CDR3, the DNA is TGCAGTGCGCGGGAAATAGGCGCTAGCGGGAGGCTCGATGAGCAGTTCTTC. Translation gives CSAREIGASGRLDEQFF.

This clonotype was observed many times. The chain couples TRBV7-9 to TRBJ2-7, with 12 positions matching TRBD1. The CDR3 is 17 residues long. V dropped 5 bases and J dropped 3; count of bases not matched to a gene: 11. From germline, CDR1 is SEHNR and CDR2 FQNEAQ (reference sequence). The CDR3 DNA sequence: TGTGCCAGCAGCACCACCGGGACAGGGGGCTCGCTCTACGAGCAGTACTTC. Amino acids: CASSTTGTGGSLYEQYF. The full variable domain, its missing parts supplied by reference TRBV7-9 and TRBJ2-7, is DTGVSQNPRHKITKRGQNVTFRCDPISEHNRLYWYRQTLGQGPEFLTYFQNEAQLEKSRLLSDRFSAERPKGSFSTLEIQRTEQGDSAMYLCASSTTGTGGSLYEQYFGPGTRLTVT.

V and J are TRBV7-3 and TRBJ1-4; 8 bases are a match to TRBD1. V lost 6 bases, J lost 5 bases, and 8 bases stayed unmatched. The CDR3 sequence is 15 residues long. The V gene's germline CDR1 is SGHTA and CDR2 FQGTGA. The CDR3 DNA sequence: TGTGCCAGCAGTAGAACCAGGGGGCCGAATGAAAAACTGTTTTTT. It is translated as CASSRTRGPNEKLFF.

In its sample, this clonotype was seen many times. The rearrangement uses TRBV28 and TRBJ1-5, with D possibly matching TRBD1 (5 bases). Germline CDR1 reads MDHEN; CDR2 reads SYDVKM. This CDR3 is built from 16 residues. Trimming removed 3 bases at V and 9 bases at J, with 21 bases between. CDR3 bases: TGTGCCAGCAGTTTCCGTAATGTCCAGGGAAGTTCGCCCCAGCATTTT. Translating it yields CASSFRNVQGSSPQHF.

This clonotype has only a few counts. The junction does not match germline at one end; this may be a read error. This chain joins TRBV20-1 and TRBJ2-2; 12 bases map to TRBD2. This CDR3 is 12 amino acids long. Per germline, CDR1 DFQATT and CDR2 SNEGSKA (reference sequence). Here the CDR3 reads CSAEATSGGLFF. CDR3 nucleotide sequence: TGCAGTGCCGAGGCGACTAGCGGGGGGCTGTTTTTT.

This clonotype was observed a few times. This chain joins TRBV7-2 and TRBJ1-1; the match to TRBD1 covers 7 bases. This CDR3 has 14 amino acids. Trimming cost V 5 bases and J 1 base; bases outside gene matches: 4. The germline V gene has CDR1 SGHTA and CDR2 FQGNSA. Here the CDR3 DNA reads TGTGCCAGCAGCATGGACAGGCAGAACACTGAAGCTTTCTTT. This sequence encodes CASSMDRQNTEAFF.

The chain has TRBV5-1 and TRBJ2-2; the D gene is possibly TRBD2 (6 bases). The V and J ends lost 2 bases and 6 bases respectively, with 14 bases between them. Germline CDR1 reads SGHRS; CDR2 reads YFSETQ. The CDR3 runs 15 residues. CDR3 in amino acids: CASSFVGSISGELFF. The CDR3 DNA is TGCGCCAGCAGCTTTGTCGGGAGTATTTCCGGGGAGCTGTTTTTT.

This clonotype was picked up many times. This CDR3 is CASSSEEEKNEQFF. The CDR3 bases are TGTGCCAGCAGCTCGGAAGAGGAGAAGAATGAGCAGTTCTTC. The gene calls are TRBV7-8 and TRBJ2-1; D is unclear. V was cut by 4 bases and J by 7 bases, with 14 bases left in between. From germline, CDR1 is SGHVS and CDR2 FQNEAQ. The CDR3 runs 14 residues.

The chain carries TRBV4-2 and TRBJ1-2; 8 positions match TRBD1. There are 16 residues in the CDR3. The V gene's germline CDR1 is LGHNA and CDR2 YNFKEQ. V lost 4 bases, J lost 1 base, and 8 bases stayed unmatched. CDR3 residues: CASSPGPGGSNYGYTF. The DNA for the CDR3 is TGTGCCAGCAGCCCGGGCCCAGGGGGCAGTAACTATGGCTACACCTTC.

The chain combines TRBV12-3 or TRBV12-4 with TRBJ2-2; possible D gene TRBD2, 6 bases. V lost 9 bases to trimming and J lost 4 bases, with 15 bases between them. The CDR3 extends over 14 amino acids. CDR3 bases: TGTGCCAGTCGAGGCATTAGCGGCACCGGGGAGCTGTTTTTT. This encodes CASRGISGTGELFF.

This clonotype was seen repeatedly, ten times or more. The chain carries TRBV7-2 and TRBJ1-2; TRBD1 might be the D (6 bases). The V end lost 2 bases, the J end lost 8 bases, and 6 bases lay between the germline ends. This CDR3 region has 11 residues. The V gene's germline CDR1 is SGHTA and CDR2 FQGNSA. The DNA of the CDR3 is TGTGCCAGCAGCTTAAGGGGGGGCTACACCTTC. Translating it yields CASSLRGGYTF.

In its sample, this clonotype was seen a few times. V is TRBV20-1 and J is TRBJ1-5; the D gene is possibly TRBD1 (6 bases). V dropped 3 bases and J dropped 0 bases, with 15 bases sitting between them. Germline assignment: CDR1 DFQATT and CDR2 SNEGSKA (reference sequence). The CDR3 is 16 amino acids. The CDR3 DNA is TGCAGTGCTAGGGGCGGACAGATTTATAGCAATCAGCCCCAGCATTTT. This codes for CSARGGQIYSNQPQHF.

The chain combines TRBV2 with TRBJ2-5; 7 bases map to TRBD2. CDR3 size: 14 residues. Germline V gene sequence: CDR1 SNHLY, CDR2 FYNNEI. The V and J ends lost 0 bases and 4 bases, in that order; junction bases with no gene match: 2. The CDR3 nucleotides read TGTGCCAGCAGTGAAGCGGGGGGGATAGAGACCCAGTACTTC. It codes for CASSEAGGIETQYF. Full variable domain (remainder filled in from reference TRBV2 and TRBJ2-5): EPEVTQTPSHQVTQMGQEVILRCVPISNHLYFYWYRQILGQKVEFLVSFYNNEISEKSEIFDDQFSVERPDGSNFTLKIRSTKLEDSAMYFCASSEAGGIETQYFGPGTRLLVL.

This clonotype was observed many times. The chain couples TRBV12-3 or TRBV12-4 to TRBJ2-3; D possibly corresponds to TRBD2 (5 bases). The V end lost 6 bases, the J end lost 5 bases, and 24 bases lay between the germline ends. CDR3 length: 17 residues. CDR3 in amino acids: CASRTRRAHNLLDTQYF. CDR3 DNA: TGTGCCAGCAGGACTCGGCGGGCGCATAACTTGTTAGATACGCAGTATTTT.

The chain combines TRBV29-1 with TRBJ1-4; D unresolved. Germline CDR1 is SQVTM and CDR2 is ANQGSEA. The CDR3 extends over 13 amino acids. The germline V and J ends were trimmed by 4 bases and 2 bases, with 8 bases remaining between them. CDR3 DNA: TGCAGCGTTGGTTTGAGGACTAATGAAAAACTGTTTTTT. It codes for CSVGLRTNEKLFF.

The table lists this clonotype with many counts. The chain links TRBV6-1 to TRBJ2-1; the match to TRBD1 covers 10 bases. V shed 2 bases and J 9 bases; nucleotides not matched to a gene: 4. This CDR3 has 14 residues. Germline CDR1 reads MNHNS; CDR2 reads SASEGT. In DNA, the CDR3 is TGTGCCAGCAGTGAATTGGGACAGGGGTTTGAGCAGTTCTTC. Translation gives CASSELGQGFEQFF.

At least ten counts were recorded for this clonotype. The chain has TRBV7-9 and TRBJ2-1; 8 bases match TRBD2. V lost 5 bases to trimming and J lost 5 bases; unmatched junction nucleotides: 2. Germline V gene data show CDR1 as SEHNR and CDR2 as FQNEAQ (reference sequence). The CDR3 consists of 13 residues. Written as DNA, the CDR3 is TGTGCCAGCAGCACGGGGGGGGACAATGAGCAGTTCTTC. Translated, it gives CASSTGGDNEQFF.

This clonotype was picked up a small number of times. A read error is possible here, since a much larger clone lies one base away. The chain is built from TRBV6-5 and TRBJ2-7, with 13 positions matching TRBD2. The J call may be in error: the DNA end matches TRBJ2-1 better. This CDR3 region has 19 residues. CDR1 and CDR2 (germline): MNHEY, SVGAGI. CDR3 amino acids: CASSYRGTAGLAGTYEQFF. The CDR3 DNA is TGTGCCAGCAGTTACAGAGGGACCGCGGGACTAGCGGGAACCTACGAGCAGTTCTTC.

This clonotype appeared many times. The chain carries TRBV12-3 or TRBV12-4 and TRBJ2-7; 7 bases fit TRBD2. J was trimmed by 0 bases and V by 6 bases; bases with no gene match: 11. The length of the CDR3 is 16 residues. CDR3 DNA sequence: TGTGCCAGCAGACTAGCGCGTAGGGCGAGCTCCTACGAGCAGTACTTC. Its protein product is CASRLARRASSYEQYF.

Ten or more counts support this clonotype. The genes are TRBV20-1 and TRBJ2-3; weak D call: TRBD2 (5 bases). The V and J ends lost 3 bases and 0 bases respectively, with 13 bases between them. Germline V gene data show CDR1 as DFQATT and CDR2 as SNEGSKA (reference sequence). The CDR3 loop spans 15 amino acids. This CDR3 is CSASWRASSTDTQYF. The CDR3 region has the DNA TGCAGTGCTAGCTGGCGGGCCAGTAGCACAGATACGCAGTATTTT.

This clonotype occurred many times. J is TRBJ2-1 and V is TRBV11-1; D is perhaps TRBD1 or TRBD2 (5 bases each). Trimming removed 6 bases from V and 4 bases from J, with 13 bases in between. This CDR3 has 14 residues. Germline CDR1 SGHAT, CDR2 FQDESV (reference sequence). The CDR3 region is CASRRDRSYNEQFF. In DNA form, the CDR3 reads TGTGCCAGCAGACGGGACCGGTCGTACAATGAGCAGTTCTTC.